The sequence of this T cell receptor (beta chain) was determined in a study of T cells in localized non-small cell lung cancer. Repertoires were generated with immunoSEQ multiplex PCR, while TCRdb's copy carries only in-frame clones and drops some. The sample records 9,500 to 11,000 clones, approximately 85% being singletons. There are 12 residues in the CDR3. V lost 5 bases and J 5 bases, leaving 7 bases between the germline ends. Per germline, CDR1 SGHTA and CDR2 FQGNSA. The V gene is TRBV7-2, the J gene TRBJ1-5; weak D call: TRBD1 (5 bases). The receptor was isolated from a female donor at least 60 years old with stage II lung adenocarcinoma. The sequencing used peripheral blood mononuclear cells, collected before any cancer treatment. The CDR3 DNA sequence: TGTGCCAGCAGCGACAGAGATCAGCCCCAGCATTTT. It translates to CASSDRDQPQHF.